This TCR beta chain derives from a study of cytomegalovirus exposure and HLA in healthy donors. Concerning this clone: Its antigen is not known.

The PCR made use of 60 Vbeta and 13 Jbeta primers. Only in-frame clones appear in the TCRdb table, and some are missing; sequencing was by immunoSEQ multiplex PCR. The sample holds 140,000 to 150,000 clones; 70% to 80% are singletons and the top ten take about 2.2%. The length of the CDR3 is 15 residues. CDR1 and CDR2 (germline): MGHRA, YSYEKL. V dropped 1 base and J dropped 3 bases, with 12 bases sitting between them. Findings of the study overall: Reports indicate that TCR beta sequences accurately predicted the HLA-A and HLA-B alleles of most subjects.

The sequence derives from a woman between 18 and 29 years old in good health and CMV-seropositive. The rearrangement links TRBV4-1 to TRBJ1-1, with D possibly TRBD1 on 5 matching bases. Sequencing used PBMCs. The CDR3, as DNA: TGCGCCAGCAGCCAAGGGGGCTGGGGGGACACTGAAGCTTTCTTT. This encodes CASSQGGWGDTEAFF.